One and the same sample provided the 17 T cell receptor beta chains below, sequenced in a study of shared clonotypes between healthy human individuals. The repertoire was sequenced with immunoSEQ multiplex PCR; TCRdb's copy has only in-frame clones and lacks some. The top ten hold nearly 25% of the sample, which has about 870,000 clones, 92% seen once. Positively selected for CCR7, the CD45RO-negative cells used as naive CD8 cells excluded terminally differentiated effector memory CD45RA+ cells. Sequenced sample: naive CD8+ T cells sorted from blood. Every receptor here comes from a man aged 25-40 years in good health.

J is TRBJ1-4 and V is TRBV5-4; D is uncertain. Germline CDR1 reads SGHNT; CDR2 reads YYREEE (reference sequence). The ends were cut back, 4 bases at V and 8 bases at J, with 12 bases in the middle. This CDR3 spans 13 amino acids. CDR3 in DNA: TGTGCCAGCAGCCCGGGGTGGGAGGAAAAACTGTTTTTT. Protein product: CASSPGWEEKLFF. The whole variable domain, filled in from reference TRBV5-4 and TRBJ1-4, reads ETGVTQSPTHLIKTRGQQVTLRCSSQSGHNTVSWYQQALGQGPQFIFQYYREEENGRGNFPPRFSGLQFPNYSSELNVNALELDDSALYLCASSPGWEEKLFFGSGTQLSVL.

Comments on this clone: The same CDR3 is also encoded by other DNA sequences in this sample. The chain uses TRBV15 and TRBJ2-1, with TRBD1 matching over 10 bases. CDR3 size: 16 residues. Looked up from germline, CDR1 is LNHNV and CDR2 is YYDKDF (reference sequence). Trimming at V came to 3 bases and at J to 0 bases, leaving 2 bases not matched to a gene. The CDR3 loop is CATSRDRGSSYNEQFF. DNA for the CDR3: TGTGCCACCAGCAGGGACAGGGGGAGCTCCTACAATGAGCAGTTCTTC. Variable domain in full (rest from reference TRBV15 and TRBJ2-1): DAMVIQNPRYQVTQFGKPVTLSCSQTLNHNVMYWYQQKSSQAPKLLFHYYDKDFNNEADTPDNFQSRRPNTSFCFLDIRSPGLGDTAMYLCATSRDRGSSYNEQFFGPGTRLTVL.

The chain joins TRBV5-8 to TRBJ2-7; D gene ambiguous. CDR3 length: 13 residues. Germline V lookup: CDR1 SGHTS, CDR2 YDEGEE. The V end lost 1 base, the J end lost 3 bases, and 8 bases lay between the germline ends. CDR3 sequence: CASSLMGNYEQYF. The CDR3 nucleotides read TGTGCCAGCAGCTTGATGGGAAACTACGAGCAGTACTTC.

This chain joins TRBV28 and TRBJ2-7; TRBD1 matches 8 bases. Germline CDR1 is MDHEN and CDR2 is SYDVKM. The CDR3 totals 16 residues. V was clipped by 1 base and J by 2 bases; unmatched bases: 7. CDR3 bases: TGTGCCAGCAGTTTATCCGGACAGGGTTACCCCTACGAGCAGTACTTC. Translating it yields CASSLSGQGYPYEQYF.

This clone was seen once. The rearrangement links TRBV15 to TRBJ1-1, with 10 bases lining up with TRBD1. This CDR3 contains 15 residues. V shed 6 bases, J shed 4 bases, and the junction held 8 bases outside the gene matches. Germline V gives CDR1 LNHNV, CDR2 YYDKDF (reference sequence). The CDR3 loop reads CATRKTDRGSTEAFF. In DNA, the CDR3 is TGTGCCACCAGAAAGACGGACAGGGGGTCCACTGAAGCTTTCTTT.

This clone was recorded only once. The CDR3 reads CASSQVERGEKLFF. The CDR3 coding sequence is TGCGCCAGCAGCCAAGTGGAACGTGGCGAAAAACTGTTTTTT. V gene TRBV4-1 combines with J gene TRBJ1-4; no firm D call. V was trimmed by 1 base and J by 8 bases, leaving 11 bases between them. The CDR3 runs to 14 residues. Germline V gene data show CDR1 as MGHRA and CDR2 as YSYEKL.

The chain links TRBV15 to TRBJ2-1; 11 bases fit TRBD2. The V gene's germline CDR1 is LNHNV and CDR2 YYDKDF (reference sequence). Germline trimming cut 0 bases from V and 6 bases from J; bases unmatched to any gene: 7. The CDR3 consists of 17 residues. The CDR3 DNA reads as TGTGCCACCAGCAGAGAGCGGGTGACTAGCGGGACCAATGAGCAGTTCTTC. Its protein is CATSRERVTSGTNEQFF.

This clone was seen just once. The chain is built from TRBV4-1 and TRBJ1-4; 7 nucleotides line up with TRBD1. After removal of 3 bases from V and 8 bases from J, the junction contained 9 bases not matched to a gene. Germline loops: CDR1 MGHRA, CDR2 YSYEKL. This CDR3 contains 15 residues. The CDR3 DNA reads TGCGCCAGCAGCCATCTGACAGGGTTAGGGGAAAAACTGTTTTTT. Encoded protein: CASSHLTGLGEKLFF.

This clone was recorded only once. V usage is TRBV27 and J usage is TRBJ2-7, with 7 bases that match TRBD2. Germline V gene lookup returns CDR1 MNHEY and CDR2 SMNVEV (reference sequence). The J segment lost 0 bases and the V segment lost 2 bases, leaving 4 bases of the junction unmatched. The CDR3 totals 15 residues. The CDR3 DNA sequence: TGTGCCAGCAGTTTAACGGGAGGAAGCTCCTACGAGCAGTACTTC. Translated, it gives CASSLTGGSSYEQYF.

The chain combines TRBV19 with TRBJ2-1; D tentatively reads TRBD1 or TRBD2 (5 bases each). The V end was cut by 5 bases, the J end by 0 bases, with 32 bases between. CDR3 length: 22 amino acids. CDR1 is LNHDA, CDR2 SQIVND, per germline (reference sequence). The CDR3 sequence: CASSARVNLGRDVFSSYNEQFF. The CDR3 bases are TGTGCCAGTAGTGCACGCGTTAATTTGGGCAGGGACGTTTTCAGCTCCTACAATGAGCAGTTCTTC.

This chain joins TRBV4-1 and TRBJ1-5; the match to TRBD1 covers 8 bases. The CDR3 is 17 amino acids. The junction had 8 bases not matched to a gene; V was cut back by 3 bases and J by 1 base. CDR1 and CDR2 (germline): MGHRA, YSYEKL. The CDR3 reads CASSQSTGGVSNQPQHF. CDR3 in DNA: TGCGCCAGCAGCCAGAGTACAGGGGGAGTGAGCAATCAGCCCCAGCATTTT.

Here the CDR3 DNA reads TGTGCCAGCAGTTTATCGATGGGACAGGGAAACTATGGCTACACCTTC. Amino acid sequence: CASSLSMGQGNYGYTF. V is TRBV27 and J is TRBJ1-2; 9 bases are shared with TRBD1. The CDR3 is 16 amino acids. The J segment lost 2 bases and the V segment lost 0 bases, leaving 4 bases of the junction unmatched. The V gene's germline CDR1 is MNHEY and CDR2 SMNVEV (reference sequence).

CDR3 protein: CASTFGVSGEQYF. CDR3 DNA sequence: TGTGCCAGCACCTTCGGGGTGTCTGGCGAGCAGTACTTC. This sequence joins TRBV6-5 and TRBJ2-7; tentative D call: TRBD2 (5 bases). CDR1 and CDR2 (germline): MNHEY, SVGAGI. V lost 7 bases to trimming and J lost 6 bases, with 16 bases between them. The CDR3 extends over 13 amino acids.

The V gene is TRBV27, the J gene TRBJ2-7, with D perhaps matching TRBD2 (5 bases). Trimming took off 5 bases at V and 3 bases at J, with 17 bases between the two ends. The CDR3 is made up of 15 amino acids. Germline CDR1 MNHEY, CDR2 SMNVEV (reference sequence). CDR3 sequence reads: CASSTARTGFYEQYF. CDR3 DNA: TGTGCCAGCAGTACGGCTAGGACGGGGTTCTACGAGCAGTACTTC.

The CDR3 nucleotides are TGCAGCGTTGAAGGGGCGGGTGAGACCTACGAGCAGTACTTC. It encodes CSVEGAGETYEQYF. V and J are TRBV29-1 and TRBJ2-7; tentatively, D is TRBD2 (5 bases). This CDR3 is built from 14 residues. The V end was cut by 1 base, the J end by 2 bases, with 12 bases between. The germline CDR1 and CDR2 sequences are SQVTM and ANQGSEA.

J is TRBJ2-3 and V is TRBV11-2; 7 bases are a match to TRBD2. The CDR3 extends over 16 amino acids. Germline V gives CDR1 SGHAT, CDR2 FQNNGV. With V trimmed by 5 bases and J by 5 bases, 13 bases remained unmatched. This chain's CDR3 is CASSPTTGGGIDTQYF. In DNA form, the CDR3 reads TGTGCCAGCAGCCCTACCACGGGGGGTGGGATAGATACGCAGTATTTT.

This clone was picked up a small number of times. For the CDR3, the DNA is TGTGCCAGCAGCTATGGGGTGGGCAATCAGCCCCAGCATTTT. Translated, it gives CASSYGVGNQPQHF. This chain connects TRBV27 to TRBJ1-5, with D hard to call. In germline, CDR1 is MNHEY, CDR2 SMNVEV (reference sequence). CDR3 length: 14 residues. V was pared by 6 bases and J by 2 bases, with 11 bases between.